This T cell receptor beta chain was found in a study of T cells in women clearing cervical HPV infection. Study summary: No precancer developed; the control's incident HPV16 infection cleared within 12 months.

Profiled with immunoSEQ multiplex PCR; TCRdb holds only in-frame clones, not every one. In all, the sample yields tens of thousands of clones. The germline gives CDR1 SEHNR, CDR2 FQNEAQ (reference sequence). V was cut by 4 bases and J by 7 bases, with 16 bases left in between. This CDR3 spans 14 amino acids. About this clone itself: Its antigen is not identified. Read coverage stops 3 residues before the CDR3 terminus; the germline J gene supplies the remainder.

General observations from the study: Cases carried less TRBV6-7 than controls: approximately 0.1% versus 0.16%.

The chain employs TRBV7-9 and TRBJ1-1; D is possibly TRBD1 (6 bases). This TCR was sampled from a woman between 18 and 69 years old with a cervical HPV16 infection that either progressed to CIN3+ or cleared (not recorded which). Sequenced input: blood buffy coat. Partial CDR3 DNA: TGTGCCAGCAGCTACGGACAGCCAGTAAATGAA. Its protein is CASSYGQPVNE. The whole CDR3 reads CASSYGQPVNEAFF.